This is a list of T cell receptor beta chains from one sample in a study of blood T cell repertoires in COVID-19. Repertoires were generated with immunoSEQ multiplex PCR, while TCRdb's copy carries only in-frame clones and drops some. Here the sample spans about 87,000 clones, over 75% being singletons. Sequenced material: peripheral blood. The receptor source for this set is a woman aged 70-85 years with acute or convalescent COVID-19. Each CDR3 is given with its conserved first and last residue.

J: TRBJ1-2
V: TRBV5-1
length: 14
CDR3: CASSLASENYGYTF

J: TRBJ1-2
V: TRBV5-1
length: 14
CDR3: CASRRAVGGYGYTF

J: TRBJ1-5
V: TRBV2
length: 15
CDR3: CASSFTEASNQPQHF

J: TRBJ2-5
V: TRBV18
length: 17
CDR3: CASSPLILAGGQETQYF

J: TRBJ1-2
V: TRBV7-9
length: 14
CDR3: CASSPRAANYGYTF

J: TRBJ1-5
V: TRBV18
length: 16
CDR3: CASSPWADNSNQPQHF

J: TRBJ1-5
V: TRBV19
length: 13
CDR3: CASSVGLNQPQHF

J: TRBJ2-1
V: TRBV28
length: 16
CDR3: CASSSNKMRVGDEQFF

J: TRBJ1-2
V: TRBV27
length: 16
CDR3: CASSLSPGHHGYGYTF

J: TRBJ2-2
V: TRBV18
length: 11
CDR3: CASSRTGELFF

J: TRBJ1-1
V: TRBV10-3
length: 13
CDR3: CAISEDLATEAFF

J: TRBJ1-6
V: TRBV30
length: 15
CDR3: CAWSVSRVHNSPLHF

J: TRBJ1-6
V: TRBV19
length: 15
CDR3: CASNGAISYNSPLHF

J: TRBJ2-5
V: TRBV6-1
length: 20
CDR3: CASSAIFGQGGPTYEETQYF

J: TRBJ1-5
V: TRBV19
length: 15
CDR3: CASGVQGGVNQPQHF

J: TRBJ1-5
V: TRBV4-2
length: 15
CDR3: CASSRSPDSNQPQHF

J: TRBJ1-6
V: TRBV5-1
length: 15
CDR3: CASSLTGGDDSPLHF

J: TRBJ2-7
V: TRBV6-2/TRBV6-3
length: 17
CDR3: CASSSLAVAGGSYEQYF

J: TRBJ2-2
V: TRBV18
length: 16
CDR3: CASSAMRSGDTGELFF

J: TRBJ2-2
V: TRBV9
length: 16
CDR3: CASSATSGLYAGELFF

J: TRBJ2-3
V: TRBV7-3
length: 13
CDR3: CASSFQGTDTQYF

J: TRBJ2-3
V: TRBV7-3
length: 15
CDR3: CASSPSLSPTDTQYF

J: TRBJ1-6
V: TRBV2
length: 13
CDR3: CASGIDRVSPLHF

J: TRBJ2-7
V: TRBV5-4
length: 14
CDR3: CASSPDSETYEQYF

J: TRBJ1-1
V: TRBV2
length: 12
CDR3: CASDRGNTEAFF

J: TRBJ2-3
V: TRBV5-1
length: 15
CDR3: CASRSSGGGGDTQYF

J: TRBJ1-1
V: TRBV19
length: 14
CDR3: CASSMGTTNTEAFF

J: TRBJ1-2
V: TRBV10-3
length: 12
CDR3: CAIRQGNYGYTF

J: TRBJ2-5
V: TRBV7-7
length: 16
CDR3: CASSLDRGGGAETQYF

J: TRBJ1-2
V: TRBV15
length: 12
CDR3: CATSRDRVGYTF

J: TRBJ1-6
V: TRBV5-1
length: 14
CDR3: CASSDGTGGSPLHF

J: TRBJ1-1
V: TRBV11-2
length: 13
CDR3: CASRRGMNTEAFF

J: TRBJ1-1
V: TRBV27
length: 16
CDR3: CASSRDRDPSGTEAFF

J: TRBJ1-1
V: TRBV15
length: 15
CDR3: CATSRDRDWDTEAFF

J: TRBJ1-1
V: TRBV4-1
length: 15
CDR3: CASSQGDRLNTEAFF

J: TRBJ1-5
V: TRBV28
length: 12
CDR3: CASRTGNQPQHF

J: TRBJ2-3
V: TRBV6-4
length: 14
CDR3: CASSEEQGIDTQYF

J: TRBJ1-5
V: TRBV6-5
length: 15
CDR3: CASSPETVYSQPQHF

J: TRBJ1-1
V: TRBV2
length: 15
CDR3: CASSGTGGSNTEAFF

J: TRBJ2-1
V: TRBV5-6
length: 16
CDR3: CASSSLLGGAWNEQFF

J: TRBJ1-2
V: TRBV6-6
length: 13
CDR3: CASSFDGIYGYTF

J: TRBJ1-1
V: TRBV7-9
length: 14
CDR3: CASSLQAGDTEAFF

J: TRBJ1-1
V: TRBV7-3
length: 13
CDR3: CASSPDLNTEAFF

J: TRBJ1-5
V: TRBV7-2
length: 14
CDR3: CASSLVGGNQPQHF

J: TRBJ1-2
V: TRBV9
length: 15
CDR3: CASSVAVTGLDGYTF